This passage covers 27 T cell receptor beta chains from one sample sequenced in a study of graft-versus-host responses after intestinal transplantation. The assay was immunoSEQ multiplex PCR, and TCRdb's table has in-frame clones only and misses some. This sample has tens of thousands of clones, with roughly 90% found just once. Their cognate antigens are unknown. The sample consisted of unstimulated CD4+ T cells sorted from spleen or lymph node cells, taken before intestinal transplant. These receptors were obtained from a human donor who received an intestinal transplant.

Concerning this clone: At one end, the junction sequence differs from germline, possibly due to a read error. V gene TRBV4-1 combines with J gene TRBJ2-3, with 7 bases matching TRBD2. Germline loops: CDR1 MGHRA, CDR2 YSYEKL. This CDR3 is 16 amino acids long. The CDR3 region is CAGRPNSGIKTDTQYF. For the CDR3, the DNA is TGCGCCGGCAGACCTAACAGCGGGATCAAGACAGATACGCAGTATTTT.

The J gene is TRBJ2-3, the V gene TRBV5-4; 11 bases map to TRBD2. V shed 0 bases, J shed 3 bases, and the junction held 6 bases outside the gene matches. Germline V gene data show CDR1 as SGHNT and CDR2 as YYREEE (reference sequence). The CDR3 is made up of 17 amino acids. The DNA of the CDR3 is TGTGCCAGCAGCTTGGGGTGGGCTAGCGGGAGGACAGATACGCAGTATTTT. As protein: CASSLGWASGRTDTQYF.

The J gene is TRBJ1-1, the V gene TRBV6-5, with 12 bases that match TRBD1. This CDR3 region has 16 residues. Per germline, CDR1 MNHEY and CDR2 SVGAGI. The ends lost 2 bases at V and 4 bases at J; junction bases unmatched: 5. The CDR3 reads CASSYAPGQGATEAFF. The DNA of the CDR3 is TGTGCCAGCAGTTACGCCCCGGGACAGGGGGCCACTGAAGCTTTCTTT.

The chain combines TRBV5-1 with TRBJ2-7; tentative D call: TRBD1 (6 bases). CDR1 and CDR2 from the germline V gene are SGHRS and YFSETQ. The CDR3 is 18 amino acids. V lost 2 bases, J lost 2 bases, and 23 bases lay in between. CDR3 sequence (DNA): TGCGCCAGCAGCTTCCCTACCTCAGGGGACCATATCGCCTACGAGCAGTACTTC. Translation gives CASSFPTSGDHIAYEQYF.

The CDR3 DNA reads TGCGCCAGCAGACCTACCTGGAGGGACACTGAAGCTTTCTTT. Protein product: CASRPTWRDTEAFF. This chain links TRBV4-1 with TRBJ1-1, with no clear D. V gave up 6 bases and J gave up 3 bases, with 14 bases separating them. Germline CDR1 and CDR2: MGHRA and YSYEKL. The CDR3 is made up of 14 amino acids.

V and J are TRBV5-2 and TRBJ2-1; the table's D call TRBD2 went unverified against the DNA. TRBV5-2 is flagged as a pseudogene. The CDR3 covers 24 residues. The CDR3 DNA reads TGTGCCAGCAACTCCGGGCCCCCCGGTGGGACTAGCGGGAGGGCCAGTACAACTTTTCTTGAGCAGTTCTTC. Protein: CASNSGPPGGTSGRASTTFLEQFF.

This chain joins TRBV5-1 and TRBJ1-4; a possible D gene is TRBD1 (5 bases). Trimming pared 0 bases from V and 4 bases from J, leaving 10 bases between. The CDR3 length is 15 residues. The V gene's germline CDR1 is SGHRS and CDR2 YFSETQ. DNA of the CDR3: TGCGCCAGCAGCTTGGCGGGGGTTTTTAATGAAAAACTGTTTTTT. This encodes CASSLAGVFNEKLFF.

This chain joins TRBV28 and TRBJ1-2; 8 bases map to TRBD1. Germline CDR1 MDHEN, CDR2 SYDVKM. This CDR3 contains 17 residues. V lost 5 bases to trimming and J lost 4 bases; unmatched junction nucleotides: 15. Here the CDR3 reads CASSLPRVQGARYGYTF. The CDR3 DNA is TGTGCCAGCAGTCTCCCGAGGGTGCAGGGGGCCCGCTATGGCTACACCTTC.

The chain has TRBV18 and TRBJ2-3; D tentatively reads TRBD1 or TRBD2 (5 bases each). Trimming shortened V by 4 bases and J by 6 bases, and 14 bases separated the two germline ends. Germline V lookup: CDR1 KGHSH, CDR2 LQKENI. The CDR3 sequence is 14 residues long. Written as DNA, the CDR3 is TGTGCCAGCTCACACTGGGACCGACCTGATACGCAGTATTTT. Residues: CASSHWDRPDTQYF.

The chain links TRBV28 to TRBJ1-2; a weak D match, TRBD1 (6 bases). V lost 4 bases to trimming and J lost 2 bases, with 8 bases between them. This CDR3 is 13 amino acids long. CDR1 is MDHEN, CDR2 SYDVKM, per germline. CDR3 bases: TGTGCCAGCAGTTCTACAGGGAACTATGGCTACACCTTC. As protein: CASSSTGNYGYTF.

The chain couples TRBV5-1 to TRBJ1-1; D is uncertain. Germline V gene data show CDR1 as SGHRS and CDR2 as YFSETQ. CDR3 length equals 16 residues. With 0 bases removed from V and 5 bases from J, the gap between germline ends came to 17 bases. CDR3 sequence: CASSLGHSRGGTEAFF. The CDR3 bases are TGCGCCAGCAGCTTGGGGCACTCCCGGGGTGGTACTGAAGCTTTCTTT.

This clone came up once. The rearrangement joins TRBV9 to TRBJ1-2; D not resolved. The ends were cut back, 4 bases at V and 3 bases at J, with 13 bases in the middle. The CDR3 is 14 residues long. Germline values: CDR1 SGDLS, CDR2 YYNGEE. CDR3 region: CASSPSLTDYGYTF. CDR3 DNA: TGTGCCAGCAGCCCTTCCCTGACGGACTATGGCTACACCTTC.

CDR3 bases: TGTGCCAGAAGCGGATCGAGCTCCTACGAGCAGTACTTC. Translated: CARSGSSSYEQYF. The V gene is TRBV5-3, the J gene TRBJ2-7; no reliable D call. TRBV5-3 is an ORF, with its function uncertain. The CDR3 extends over 13 amino acids. The V gene lost 4 bases and the J gene lost 0 bases, with 8 bases spanning the gap.

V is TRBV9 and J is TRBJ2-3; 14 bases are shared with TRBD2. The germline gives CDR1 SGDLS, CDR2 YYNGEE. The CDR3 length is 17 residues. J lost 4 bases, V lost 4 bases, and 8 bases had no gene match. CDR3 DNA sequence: TGTGCCAGCAGCCTACAGCCGGGACTAGCGGGAGCAGATACGCAGTATTTT. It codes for CASSLQPGLAGADTQYF.

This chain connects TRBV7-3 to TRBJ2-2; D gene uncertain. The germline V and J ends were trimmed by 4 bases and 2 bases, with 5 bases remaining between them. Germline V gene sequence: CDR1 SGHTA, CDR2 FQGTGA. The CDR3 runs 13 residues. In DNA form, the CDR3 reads TGTGCCAGCAGCTCCACCAACACCGGGGAGCTGTTTTTT. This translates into CASSSTNTGELFF.

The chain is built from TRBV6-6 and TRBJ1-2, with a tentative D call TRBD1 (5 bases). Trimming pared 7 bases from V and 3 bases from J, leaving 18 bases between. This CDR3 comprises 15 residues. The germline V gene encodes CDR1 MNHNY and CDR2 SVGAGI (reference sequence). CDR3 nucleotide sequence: TGTGCCAGCACCGGAGGGGAGGAAAGATACTATGGCTACACCTTC. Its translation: CASTGGEERYYGYTF.

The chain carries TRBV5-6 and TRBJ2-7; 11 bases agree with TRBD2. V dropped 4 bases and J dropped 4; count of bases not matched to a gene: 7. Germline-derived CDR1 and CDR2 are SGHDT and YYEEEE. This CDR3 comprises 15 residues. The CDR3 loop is CASSPRLAGTYEQYF. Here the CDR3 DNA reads TGTGCCAGCAGCCCCAGACTAGCGGGAACTTACGAGCAGTACTTC.

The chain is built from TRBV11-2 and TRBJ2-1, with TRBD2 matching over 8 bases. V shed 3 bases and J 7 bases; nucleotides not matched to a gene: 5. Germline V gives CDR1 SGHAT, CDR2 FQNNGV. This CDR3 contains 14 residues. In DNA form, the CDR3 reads TGTGCCAGCAGCTTGGAACTAGCGGCGAATGAGCAGTTCTTC. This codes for CASSLELAANEQFF.

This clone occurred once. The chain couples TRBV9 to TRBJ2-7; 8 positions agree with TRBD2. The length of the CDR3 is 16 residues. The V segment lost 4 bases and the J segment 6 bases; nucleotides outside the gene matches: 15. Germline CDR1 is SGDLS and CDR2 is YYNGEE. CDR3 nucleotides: TGTGCCAGCAGCCACCCGGGGGGGAGTAAGGGTGTCGAGCAGTACTTC. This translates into CASSHPGGSKGVEQYF.

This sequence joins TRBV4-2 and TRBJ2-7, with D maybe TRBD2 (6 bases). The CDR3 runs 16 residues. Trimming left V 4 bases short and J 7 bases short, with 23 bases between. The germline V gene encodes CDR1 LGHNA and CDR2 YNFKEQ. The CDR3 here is CASSLITGTRVGEQYF. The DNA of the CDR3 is TGTGCCAGCAGCCTTATTACCGGGACTCGGGTTGGGGAGCAGTACTTC.

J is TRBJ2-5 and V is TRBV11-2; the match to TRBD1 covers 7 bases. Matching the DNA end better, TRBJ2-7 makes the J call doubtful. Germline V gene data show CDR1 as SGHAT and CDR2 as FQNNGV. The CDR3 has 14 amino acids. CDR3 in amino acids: CASSFTRGNYEQYF. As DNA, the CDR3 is TGTGCCAGCAGCTTTACCAGGGGGAACTACGAGCAGTACTTC.

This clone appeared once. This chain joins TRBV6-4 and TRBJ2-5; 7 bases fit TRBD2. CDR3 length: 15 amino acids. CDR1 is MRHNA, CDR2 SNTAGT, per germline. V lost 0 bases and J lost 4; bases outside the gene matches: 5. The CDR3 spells CASSDSAGEGETQYF. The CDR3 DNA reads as TGTGCCAGCAGTGACTCGGCGGGAGAGGGAGAGACCCAGTACTTC.

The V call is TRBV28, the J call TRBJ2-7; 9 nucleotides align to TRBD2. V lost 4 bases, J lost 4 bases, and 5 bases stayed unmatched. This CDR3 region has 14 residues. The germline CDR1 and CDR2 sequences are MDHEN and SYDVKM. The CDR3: CASSYGTSLYEQYF. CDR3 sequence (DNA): TGTGCCAGCAGTTACGGGACTAGCCTTTACGAGCAGTACTTC.

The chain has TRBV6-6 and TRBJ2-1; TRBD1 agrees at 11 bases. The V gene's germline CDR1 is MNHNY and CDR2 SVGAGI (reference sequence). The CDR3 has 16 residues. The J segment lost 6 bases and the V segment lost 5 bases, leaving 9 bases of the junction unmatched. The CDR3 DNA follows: TGTGCCAGCAGTCGTAACCGGGACAGGGGGAGCAATGAGCAGTTCTTC. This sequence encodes CASSRNRDRGSNEQFF.

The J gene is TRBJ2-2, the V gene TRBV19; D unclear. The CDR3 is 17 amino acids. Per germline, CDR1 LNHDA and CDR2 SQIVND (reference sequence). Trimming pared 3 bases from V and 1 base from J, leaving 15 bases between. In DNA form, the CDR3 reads TGTGCCAGTAGTATCCTAAGAGCGAATGGGAACACCGGGGAGCTGTTTTTT. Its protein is CASSILRANGNTGELFF.

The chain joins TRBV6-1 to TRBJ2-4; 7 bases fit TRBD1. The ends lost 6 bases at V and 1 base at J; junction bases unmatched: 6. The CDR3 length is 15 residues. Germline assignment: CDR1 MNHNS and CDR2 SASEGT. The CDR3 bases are TGTGCCAGCAGGAACAGGGGTATGGCCAAAAACATTCAGTACTTC. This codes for CASRNRGMAKNIQYF.

CDR3 in DNA: TGTGCCAGCAGTTACTCGACTAGCGGGGCCTACAATGAGCAGTTCTTC. Its protein is CASSYSTSGAYNEQFF. The chain carries TRBV6-5 and TRBJ2-1; the match to TRBD2 covers 11 bases. Germline values: CDR1 MNHEY, CDR2 SVGAGI. The CDR3 covers 16 residues. With 0 bases clipped from V and 2 bases from J, the junction kept 0 bases outside the gene matches.